This T cell receptor beta chain stems from a study of T cell repertoires in cytomegalovirus infection. General study points: Using cumulative public TCR beta family frequency, the authors identified those who carried CMV together with the relevant HLA. Ex vivo responses were dominated by HLA-C-restricted CMV-specific TCR beta clonotypes.

Trimming cost V 5 bases and J 2 bases; bases outside gene matches: 5. Germline-derived CDR1 and CDR2 are MGHRA and YSYEKL. The CDR3 has 16 amino acids. Comment on this clonotype: Antigen unknown.

MiXCR was run by TCRdb on the reads, yielding one entry per CDR3 protein. The sample includes around 300,000 distinct CDR3 sequences, less than 25% of them seen just once. Source: cultured PBMCs, taken from culture after CMV antigen stimulation. V is TRBV4-1 and J is TRBJ2-1; 11 nucleotides match TRBD2. This receptor was taken from a human donor in good health (CMV status not recorded). Some clones in this sample may be carry-over from other donors' samples. CDR3 DNA sequence: TGCGCCAGCAGCGCACCGGGACTAGCGGCCTACAATGAGCAGTTCTTC. Its protein is CASSAPGLAAYNEQFF.